This passage covers 23 T cell receptor beta chains from one sample sequenced in a study of OX40 agonist ivuxolimab in advanced cancers. Method: immunoSEQ multiplex PCR; TCRdb's copy keeps in-frame clones and lacks some. The sample has some 62,000 clones, roughly 81% seen once. The sample consisted of CD4+ or CD8+ T cells sorted from blood, taken in a trial of the OX40 agonist ivuxolimab. The receptors were gathered from an adult with an advanced solid tumor such as melanoma, head and neck, liver or kidney cancer.

This chain connects TRBV6-6 to TRBJ2-1; TRBD1 might be the D (5 bases). Per the germline V gene, CDR1 is MNHNY and CDR2 is SVGAGI (reference sequence). The germline V and J ends were trimmed by 4 bases and 0 bases, with 10 bases remaining between them. The CDR3 totals 15 residues. In DNA, the CDR3 is TGTGCCAGCAGTTTCGGGCAGGGCTCCTACAATGAGCAGTTCTTC. Amino acid sequence: CASSFGQGSYNEQFF.

V usage is TRBV7-2 and J usage is TRBJ2-7, with D possibly matching TRBD2 (7 bases). V was trimmed by 1 base and J by 2 bases, leaving 21 bases between them. Germline values: CDR1 SGHTA, CDR2 FQGNSA. The CDR3 runs 18 residues. The DNA for the CDR3 is TGTGCCAGCAGCTTAGAGGCTGTGGGGGGGGGCGAAGCCTACGAGCAGTACTTC. Amino acid sequence: CASSLEAVGGGEAYEQYF.

The J gene is TRBJ1-6, the V gene TRBV28; D is possibly TRBD1 (6 bases). The V gene's germline CDR1 is MDHEN and CDR2 SYDVKM. The CDR3 totals 13 residues. The ends were cut back, 5 bases at V and 12 bases at J, with 14 bases in the middle. The CDR3 DNA reads TGTGCCAGCAGTGACACTACAGGGAGACCCCTCCACTTT. This encodes CASSDTTGRPLHF. The variable domain in full, with the rest retrieved from reference TRBV28 and TRBJ1-6, is DVKVTQSSRYLVKRTGEKVFLECVQDMDHENMFWYRQDPGLGLRLIYFSYDVKMKEKGDIPEGYSVSREKKERFSLILESASTNQTSMYLCASSDTTGRPLHFGNGTRLTVT.

The V and J genes are TRBV10-3 and TRBJ2-5; TRBD2 aligns across 13 bases. The CDR3 extends over 15 amino acids. V lost 10 bases and J lost 4; bases outside the gene matches: 9. Per germline, CDR1 ENHRY and CDR2 SYGVKD. The CDR3: CATLRTSGSSETQYF. DNA of the CDR3: TGTGCCACGCTCCGGACTAGCGGGAGTTCAGAGACCCAGTACTTC.

V and J are TRBV7-6 and TRBJ1-5, with 7 positions matching TRBD1. Unmatched junction bases numbered 9, after V lost 5 bases and J lost 5 bases. This CDR3 has 15 amino acids. CDR1 is SGHVS, CDR2 FNYEAQ, per germline. In nucleotides, the CDR3 is TGTGCCAGCAGCCAAGGTGAGGGGGCCTATCAGCCCCAGCATTTT. Amino acids: CASSQGEGAYQPQHF.

The chain links TRBV29-1 to TRBJ2-7; 7 bases are a match to TRBD1. Trimming at V came to 7 bases and at J to 2 bases, leaving 5 bases not matched to a gene. The CDR3 loop spans 12 amino acids. Germline V gives CDR1 SQVTM, CDR2 ANQGSEA. CDR3 coding DNA: TGCAGCGCCGGGGACAGTACCTACGAGCAGTACTTC. Its protein product is CSAGDSTYEQYF.

This chain links TRBV5-4 with TRBJ1-1; TRBD1 might be the D (6 bases). Germline V CDR1 and CDR2: SGHNT, YYREEE (reference sequence). Trimming removed 0 bases at V and 0 bases at J, with 21 bases between. The CDR3 runs to 19 residues. CDR3 region: CASSLGGTQSTYMNTEAFF. In nucleotides, the CDR3 is TGTGCCAGCAGCTTGGGGGGGACACAAAGTACCTACATGAACACTGAAGCTTTCTTT. The full variable domain, with the rest looked up from reference TRBV5-4 and TRBJ1-1, is ETGVTQSPTHLIKTRGQQVTLRCSSQSGHNTVSWYQQALGQGPQFIFQYYREEENGRGNFPPRFSGLQFPNYSSELNVNALELDDSALYLCASSLGGTQSTYMNTEAFFGQGTRLTVV.

The chain has TRBV11-2 and TRBJ2-5; no clear D gene. The CDR3 runs to 13 residues. Deletions cut 1 base from V and 3 bases from J, with 6 bases between. Germline-derived CDR1 and CDR2 are SGHAT and FQNNGV. The CDR3 DNA follows: TGTGCCAGCAGCTTAGGCGTGGAAGAGACCCAGTACTTC. This encodes CASSLGVEETQYF.

The V and J genes are TRBV7-2 and TRBJ1-2; the D gene is possibly TRBD1 (6 bases). Germline CDR1 reads SGHTA; CDR2 reads FQGNSA. Trimming removed 6 bases from V and 8 bases from J, with 22 bases in between. The CDR3 consists of 15 residues. The CDR3 here is CASSSSVAGEGGYTF. For the CDR3, the DNA is TGTGCCAGCAGTTCCAGCGTGGCAGGGGAAGGCGGCTACACCTTC.

The chain combines TRBV9 with TRBJ2-7, with D possibly matching TRBD2 (6 bases). Per the germline V gene, CDR1 is SGDLS and CDR2 is YYNGEE. V lost 0 bases, J lost 6 bases, and 16 bases lay in between. The CDR3 covers 15 residues. CDR3 bases: TGTGCCAGCAGCGTAGATGGGGGGAGCGGCGCCGAGCAGTACTTC. Its protein product is CASSVDGGSGAEQYF.

The chain employs TRBV9 and TRBJ1-2; D perhaps matches TRBD1 (5 bases). There are 13 residues in the CDR3. Germline V gene lookup returns CDR1 SGDLS and CDR2 YYNGEE. Deletions cut 0 bases from V and 3 bases from J, with 6 bases between. CDR3 loop: CASSVGGDYGYTF. The CDR3 coding sequence is TGTGCCAGCAGCGTAGGAGGGGACTATGGCTACACCTTC.

The chain joins TRBV5-4 to TRBJ1-2; D might be TRBD1 (5 bases). V lost 0 bases and J 1 base, leaving 10 bases between the germline ends. Germline CDR1 SGHNT, CDR2 YYREEE (reference sequence). The CDR3 has 15 residues. CDR3 DNA: TGTGCCAGCAGCTTGGCCACAGGCAATAACTATGGCTACACCTTC. Amino acid sequence: CASSLATGNNYGYTF.

The chain links TRBV28 to TRBJ2-3; maybe TRBD2 (5 bases). This CDR3 comprises 16 residues. V was pared by 7 bases and J by 2 bases, with 19 bases between. Germline assignment: CDR1 MDHEN and CDR2 SYDVKM. The CDR3 sequence is CASTSGLAKFTDTQYF. CDR3 in DNA: TGTGCCAGCACGAGCGGTCTAGCCAAATTCACAGATACGCAGTATTTT.

The chain uses TRBV9 and TRBJ1-4; the D gene is possibly TRBD1 (5 bases). The CDR3 is made up of 15 amino acids. Germline V CDR1 and CDR2: SGDLS, YYNGEE. Deletions cut 0 bases from V and 6 bases from J, with 12 bases between. The CDR3 here is CASSVDGGEDEKLFF. Here the CDR3 DNA reads TGTGCCAGCAGCGTAGATGGGGGGGAGGATGAAAAACTGTTTTTT.

The chain is built from TRBV5-1 and TRBJ1-6; tentatively, D is TRBD1 (5 bases). The CDR3 consists of 16 residues. Germline V gene data show CDR1 as SGHRS and CDR2 as YFSETQ. Trimming shortened V by 1 base and J by 6 bases, and 14 bases separated the two germline ends. This CDR3 reads CASSLTPGAGNSPLHF. Written as DNA, the CDR3 is TGCGCCAGCAGCTTGACCCCCGGGGCGGGTAATTCACCCCTCCACTTT.

This chain connects TRBV2 to TRBJ1-2; D is perhaps TRBD1 (6 bases). V lost 7 bases, J lost 6 bases, and 12 bases lay in between. This CDR3 contains 12 residues. Per the germline V gene, CDR1 is SNHLY and CDR2 is FYNNEI. CDR3 bases: TGTGCCAGCAAGTTTTCAGGGGATGGCTACACCTTC. As protein: CASKFSGDGYTF.

J is TRBJ1-4 and V is TRBV4-1; D gene uncertain. In germline, CDR1 is MGHRA, CDR2 YSYEKL. Trimming removed 1 base from V and 8 bases from J, with 11 bases in between. The CDR3 consists of 14 residues. Here the CDR3 reads CASSQVRGGEKLFF. In DNA form, the CDR3 reads TGCGCCAGCAGCCAAGTACGGGGAGGAGAAAAACTGTTTTTT.

The chain combines TRBV12-1 with TRBJ2-5; the D call in the table, TRBD1, was not verified against the DNA. TRBV12-1 is designated a pseudogene. The length of the CDR3 is 14 residues. This CDR3 reads CASSSHSPTPTQYF. The CDR3 region has the DNA TGTGCCAGCAGCTCTCACAGCCCAACACCGACCCAGTACTTC.

The chain recombines TRBV14 with TRBJ2-1; either TRBD1 or TRBD2 may supply D (6 bases each). The germline gives CDR1 SGHDN, CDR2 FVKESK. V lost 0 bases to trimming and J lost 2 bases, with 8 bases between them. The CDR3 contains 15 residues. The CDR3 region has the DNA TGTGCCAGCAGCCAAGAACGGGGGCCCTACAATGAGCAGTTCTTC. The encoded protein is CASSQERGPYNEQFF.

The chain combines TRBV18 with TRBJ1-2; D might be TRBD1 (5 bases). CDR1 KGHSH and CDR2 LQKENI come from the germline V gene. The CDR3 runs to 14 residues. The V end was cut by 0 bases, the J end by 2 bases, with 7 bases between. CDR3 residues: CASSPPGLNYGYTF. The CDR3 DNA reads as TGTGCCAGCTCACCACCGGGGCTAAACTATGGCTACACCTTC. Drawing the rest from reference TRBV18 and TRBJ1-2, the complete variable domain is NAGVMQNPRHLVRRRGQEARLRCSPMKGHSHVYWYRQLPEEGLKFMVYLQKENIIDESGMPKERFSAEFPKEGPSILRIQQVVRGDSAAYFCASSPPGLNYGYTFGSGTRLTVV.

The CDR3 reads CASSDTGEGGYTF. For the CDR3, the DNA is TGTGCCAGCAGTGATACAGGGGAGGGAGGCTACACCTTC. The chain recombines TRBV2 with TRBJ1-2, with TRBD1 identical over 7 bases. After removal of 3 bases from V and 8 bases from J, the junction contained 6 bases not matched to a gene. This CDR3 is built from 13 residues. Germline V gene sequence: CDR1 SNHLY, CDR2 FYNNEI.

The chain recombines TRBV7-9 with TRBJ2-3; TRBD2 matches at 11 bases. V was pared by 5 bases and J by 5 bases, with 15 bases of the junction left unmatched. CDR3 length equals 18 residues. The germline CDR1 and CDR2 sequences are SEHNR and FQNEAQ (reference sequence). CDR3 sequence reads: CASSQRGTSGIHGDTQYF. The CDR3 DNA follows: TGTGCCAGCAGCCAGAGGGGGACTAGCGGAATACACGGAGATACGCAGTATTTT.

CDR3 amino acids: CASSQDHGASGGLGTQYF. The CDR3 DNA follows: TGCGCCAGCAGCCAAGATCACGGGGCTAGCGGGGGGTTAGGGACCCAGTACTTC. The rearrangement joins TRBV4-3 to TRBJ2-5; TRBD2 matches at 11 bases. Germline V lookup: CDR1 LGHNA, CDR2 YSLEER. V was pared by 0 bases and J by 7 bases, with 13 bases of the junction left unmatched. The CDR3 totals 18 residues.